This TCR beta chain was sequenced during a study of early T cells in non-severe SARS-CoV-2 infection. Per the germline V gene, CDR1 is SQVTM and CDR2 is ANQGSEA. The CDR3 loop spans 11 amino acids. V lost 6 bases and J 7 bases, leaving 12 bases between the germline ends. A single record per CDR3 protein comes from TCRdb applying MiXCR to the 5' RACE reads. Here the sample spans approximately 120,000 distinct CDR3 sequences, just under 15% being singletons. This clonotype was counted ten times or more. The chain uses TRBV29-1 and TRBJ1-1; D is unresolved. The receptor was derived from an adult who was a healthcare worker with PCR-confirmed SARS-CoV-2 infection or an uninfected control (not recorded which). Sequencing was performed on whole blood. The CDR3: CSVTNEGEAFF. The DNA for the CDR3 is TGCAGCGTAACCAACGAGGGTGAAGCTTTCTTT. The whole variable domain, filled in from reference TRBV29-1 and TRBJ1-1, reads SAVISQKPSRDICQRGTSLTIQCQVDSQVTMMFWYRQQPGQSLTLIATANQGSEATYESGFVIDKFPISRPNLTFSTLTVSNMSPEDSSIYLCSVTNEGEAFFGQGTRLTVV.